The text below deals with one TCR beta chain. Its specificity is not known. This entry belongs to a study of post-analysis software for immune sequencing data. Study results and limitations: When patients were compared with controls, 4 or 5 TRBV segments were more frequent, TRBV5-6, TRBV5-1 and TRBV20-1 among them. For normalized Chao1 diversity, multiple sclerosis patients scored significantly lower than controls did.

Trimming took off 2 bases at V and 1 base at J, with 16 bases between the two ends. This CDR3 has 16 amino acids. The germline CDR1 and CDR2 sequences are DFQATT and SNEGSKA (reference sequence). Sequencing libraries made from TCR beta cDNA carried unique molecular identifiers. TCRdb reanalysed the PCR reads using MiXCR and keeps one entry per CDR3 protein. This table has approximately 730,000 distinct CDR3 sequences, around 46% appearing once. The sequenced sample was blood. The chain combines TRBV20-1 with TRBJ2-3, with D possibly being TRBD2 (6 bases). This receptor was obtained from a girl aged 10 to 17 with multiple sclerosis. CDR3 in DNA: TGCAGTGCTAGACTAACCTTGGGAGGTCGCACAGATACGCAGTATTTT. Amino acid sequence: CSARLTLGGRTDTQYF.